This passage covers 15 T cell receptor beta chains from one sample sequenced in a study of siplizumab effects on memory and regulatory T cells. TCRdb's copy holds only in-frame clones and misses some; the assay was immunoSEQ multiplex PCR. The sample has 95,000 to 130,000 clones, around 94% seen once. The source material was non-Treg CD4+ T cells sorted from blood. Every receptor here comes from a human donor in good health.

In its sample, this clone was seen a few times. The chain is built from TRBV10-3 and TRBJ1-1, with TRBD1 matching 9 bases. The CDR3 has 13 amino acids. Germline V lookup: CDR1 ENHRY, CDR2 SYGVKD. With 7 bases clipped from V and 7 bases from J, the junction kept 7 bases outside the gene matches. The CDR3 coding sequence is TGTGCCATCAATACGGACAGGGGTTATGAAGCTTTCTTT. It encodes CAINTDRGYEAFF.

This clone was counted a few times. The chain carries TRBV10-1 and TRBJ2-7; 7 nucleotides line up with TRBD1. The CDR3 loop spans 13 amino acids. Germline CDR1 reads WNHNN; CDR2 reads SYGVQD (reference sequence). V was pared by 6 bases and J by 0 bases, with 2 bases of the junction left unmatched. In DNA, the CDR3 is TGCGCCAGCAGAGGACAGGCCTCCTACGAGCAGTACTTC. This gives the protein CASRGQASYEQYF.

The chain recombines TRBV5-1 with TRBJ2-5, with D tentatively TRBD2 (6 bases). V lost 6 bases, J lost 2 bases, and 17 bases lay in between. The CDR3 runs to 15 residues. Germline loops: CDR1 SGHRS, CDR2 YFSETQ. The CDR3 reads CASNLAFSGQETQYF. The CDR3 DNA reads TGCGCCAGCAATCTTGCCTTTAGCGGACAAGAGACCCAGTACTTC.

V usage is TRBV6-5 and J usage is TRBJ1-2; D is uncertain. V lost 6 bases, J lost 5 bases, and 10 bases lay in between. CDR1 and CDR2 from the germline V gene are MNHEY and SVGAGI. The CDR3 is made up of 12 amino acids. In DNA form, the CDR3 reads TGTGCCAGCAGGGGGTTGGGGTATGGCTACACCTTC. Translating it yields CASRGLGYGYTF.

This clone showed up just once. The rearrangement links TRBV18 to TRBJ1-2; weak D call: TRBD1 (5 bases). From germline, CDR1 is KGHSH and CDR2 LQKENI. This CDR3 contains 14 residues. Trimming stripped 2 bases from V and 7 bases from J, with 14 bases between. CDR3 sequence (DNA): TGTGCCAGCTCACCAGAAAAGGGGAAAGGTGGCTACACCTTC. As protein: CASSPEKGKGGYTF.

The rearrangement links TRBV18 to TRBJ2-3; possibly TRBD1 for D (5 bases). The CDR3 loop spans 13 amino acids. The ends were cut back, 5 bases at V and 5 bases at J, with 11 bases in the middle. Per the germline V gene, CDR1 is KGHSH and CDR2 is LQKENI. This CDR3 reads CASSMRGQDTQYF. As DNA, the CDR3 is TGTGCCAGCTCAATGAGAGGACAAGATACGCAGTATTTT.

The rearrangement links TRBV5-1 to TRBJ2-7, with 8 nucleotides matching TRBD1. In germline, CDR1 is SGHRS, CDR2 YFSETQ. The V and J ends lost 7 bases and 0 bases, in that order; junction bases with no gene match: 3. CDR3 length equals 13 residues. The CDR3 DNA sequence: TGCGCCAGCCGGACAGGGACCTCCTACGAGCAGTACTTC. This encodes CASRTGTSYEQYF.

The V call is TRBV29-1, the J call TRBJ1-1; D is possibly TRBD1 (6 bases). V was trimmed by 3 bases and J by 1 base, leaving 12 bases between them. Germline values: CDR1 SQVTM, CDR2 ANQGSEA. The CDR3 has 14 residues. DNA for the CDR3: TGCAGCGTTGACTCAGGGGCGACGAACACTGAAGCTTTCTTT. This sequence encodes CSVDSGATNTEAFF.

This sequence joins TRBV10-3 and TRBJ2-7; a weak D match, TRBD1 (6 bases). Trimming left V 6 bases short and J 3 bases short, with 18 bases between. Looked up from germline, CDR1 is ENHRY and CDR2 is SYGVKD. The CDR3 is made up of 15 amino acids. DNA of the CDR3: TGTGCCATCAGCGAATACAGGGACGCGCACTACGAGCAGTACTTC. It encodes CAISEYRDAHYEQYF.

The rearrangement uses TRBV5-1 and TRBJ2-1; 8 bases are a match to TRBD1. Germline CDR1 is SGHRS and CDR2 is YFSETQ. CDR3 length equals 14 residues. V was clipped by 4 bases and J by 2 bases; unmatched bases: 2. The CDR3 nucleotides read TGCGCCAGCAGCGCGGGACAGGCCTACAATGAGCAGTTCTTC. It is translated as CASSAGQAYNEQFF.

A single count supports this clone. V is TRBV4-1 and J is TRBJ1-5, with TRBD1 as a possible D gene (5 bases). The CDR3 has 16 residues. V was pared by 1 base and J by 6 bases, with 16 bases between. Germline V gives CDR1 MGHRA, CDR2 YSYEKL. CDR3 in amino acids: CASSQVPRDPTQPQHF. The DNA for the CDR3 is TGCGCCAGCAGCCAAGTCCCCCGGGACCCTACTCAGCCCCAGCATTTT.

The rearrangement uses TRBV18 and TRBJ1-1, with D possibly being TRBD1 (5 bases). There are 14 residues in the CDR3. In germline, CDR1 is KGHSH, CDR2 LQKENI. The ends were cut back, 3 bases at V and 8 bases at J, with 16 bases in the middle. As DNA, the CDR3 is TGTGCCAGCTCACCGGCCGGGCAGGGATCGGAAGCTTTCTTT. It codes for CASSPAGQGSEAFF.

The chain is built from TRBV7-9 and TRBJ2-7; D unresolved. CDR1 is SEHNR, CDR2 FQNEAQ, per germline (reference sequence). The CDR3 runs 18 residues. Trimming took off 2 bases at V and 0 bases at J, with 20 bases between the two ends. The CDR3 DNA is TGTGCCAGCAGCTTAATCGCAATCAGCGCCCAGAGCTCCTACGAGCAGTACTTC. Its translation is CASSLIAISAQSSYEQYF. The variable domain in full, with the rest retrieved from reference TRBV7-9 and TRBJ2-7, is DTGVSQNPRHKITKRGQNVTFRCDPISEHNRLYWYRQTLGQGPEFLTYFQNEAQLEKSRLLSDRFSAERPKGSFSTLEIQRTEQGDSAMYLCASSLIAISAQSSYEQYFGPGTRLTVT.

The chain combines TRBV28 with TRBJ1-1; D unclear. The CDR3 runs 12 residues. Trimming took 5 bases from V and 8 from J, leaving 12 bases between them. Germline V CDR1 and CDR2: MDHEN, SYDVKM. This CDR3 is CASSPHRREAFF. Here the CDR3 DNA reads TGTGCCAGCAGTCCTCATCGCCGGGAAGCTTTCTTT.

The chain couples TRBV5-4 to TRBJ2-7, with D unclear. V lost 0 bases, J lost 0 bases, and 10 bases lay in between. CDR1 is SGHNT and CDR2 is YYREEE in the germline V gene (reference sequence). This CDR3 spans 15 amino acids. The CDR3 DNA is TGTGCCAGCAGCTTGGGCTACGGGCCCTCCTACGAGCAGTACTTC. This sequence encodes CASSLGYGPSYEQYF.